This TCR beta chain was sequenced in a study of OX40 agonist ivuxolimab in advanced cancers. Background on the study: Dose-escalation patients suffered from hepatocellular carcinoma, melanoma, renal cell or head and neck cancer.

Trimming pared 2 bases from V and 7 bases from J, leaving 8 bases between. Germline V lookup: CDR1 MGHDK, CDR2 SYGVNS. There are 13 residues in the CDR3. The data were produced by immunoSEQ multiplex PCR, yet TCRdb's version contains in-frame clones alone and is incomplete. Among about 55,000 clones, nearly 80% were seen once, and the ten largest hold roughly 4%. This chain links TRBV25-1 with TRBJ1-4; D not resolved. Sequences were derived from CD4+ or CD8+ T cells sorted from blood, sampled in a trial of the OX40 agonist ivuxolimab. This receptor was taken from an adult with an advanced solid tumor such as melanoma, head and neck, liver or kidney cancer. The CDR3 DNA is TGTGCCAGCAGTGAAAGGGAGGGTGAAAAACTGTTTTTT. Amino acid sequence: CASSEREGEKLFF.